This T cell receptor beta chain was obtained from a study of blood T cell repertoires in COVID-19. Turning to the study itself: Sources were T cells, B-cell-depleted T cells, or PBMCs; the material itself was cDNA or gDNA.

Method: immunoSEQ multiplex PCR; TCRdb's copy keeps in-frame clones and lacks some. The sample shows 85,000 to 95,000 clones, around 80% of them seen only once. Germline V lookup: CDR1 WNHNN, CDR2 SYGVQD (reference sequence). After removal of 6 bases from V and 0 bases from J, the junction contained 1 base not matched to a gene. This CDR3 region has 13 residues. This clonotype originated in a man between 65 and 85 years old with acute or convalescent COVID-19. The material sequenced was peripheral blood. V and J are TRBV10-1 and TRBJ1-1; the match to TRBD1 covers 7 bases. As DNA, the CDR3 is TGCGCCAGCAGGACAGGGATGAACACTGAAGCTTTCTTT. This sequence encodes CASRTGMNTEAFF.